This T cell receptor beta chain stems from a study of blood T cell repertoires in COVID-19. In the authors' workflow: Counts of nucleated cells, estimated from reference gene primer amplification, were obtained. Method: immunoSEQ multiplex PCR; TCRdb's copy keeps in-frame clones and lacks some. The D gene and trimming were derived from the DNA, and the V and J assignments and clone size from that table. The sample lists about 180,000 clones; around 90% were seen once. V was clipped by 1 base and J by 4 bases; unmatched bases: 4. Germline loops: CDR1 MGHRA, CDR2 YSYEKL. This CDR3 region has 15 residues. Participants had their cohort set by participant-reported clinical history. Two negative PCRs, clearance, or symptom resolution characterized the recovered Cohort 3 donors.

The rearrangement links TRBV4-1 to TRBJ2-3; 8 nucleotides align to TRBD2. Sequencing was performed on PBMCs or T cells enriched from blood (not recorded which). This receptor was identified in a woman aged 18-29 years who had recovered from COVID-19. The CDR3 reads CASSQASGGADTQYF. For the CDR3, the DNA is TGCGCCAGCAGCCAAGCCAGCGGGGGTGCAGATACGCAGTATTTT.